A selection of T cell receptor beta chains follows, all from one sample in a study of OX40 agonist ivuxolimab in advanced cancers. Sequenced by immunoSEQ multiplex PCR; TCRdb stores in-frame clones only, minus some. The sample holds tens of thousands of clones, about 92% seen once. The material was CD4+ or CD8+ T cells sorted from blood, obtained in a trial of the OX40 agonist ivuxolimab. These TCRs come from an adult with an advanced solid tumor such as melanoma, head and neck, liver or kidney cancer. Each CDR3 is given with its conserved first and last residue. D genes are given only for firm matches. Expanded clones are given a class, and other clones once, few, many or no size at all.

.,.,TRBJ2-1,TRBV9,TGTGCCAGCAGCCCAAATCCGGGCGGGGGCTATGAGCAGTTCTTC,CASSPNPGGGYEQFF
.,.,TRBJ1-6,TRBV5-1,TGCGCCAGCAGCTTGGAGTGGGGAGGCGGTAATTCACCCCTCCACTTT,CASSLEWGGGNSPLHF
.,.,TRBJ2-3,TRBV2,TGTGCCAGCAGCGGATCCACAGATACGCAGTATTTT,CASSGSTDTQYF
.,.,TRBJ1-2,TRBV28,TGTGCCACCAGATCCTGGGGAGGATATGGCTACACCTTC,CATRSWGGYGYTF
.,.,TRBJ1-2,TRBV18,TGTGCCAGCTCAGGTTTCCCCCGGCGCCAGGATGGCTACACCTTC,CASSGFPRRQDGYTF
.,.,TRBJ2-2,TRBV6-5,TGTGCCAGCACGGACGCGGGACAACACACCGGGGAGCTGTTTTTT,CASTDAGQHTGELFF
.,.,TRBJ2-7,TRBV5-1,TGCGCCAGCAGCTTGGGGGCGGGCATCTCCTACGAGCAGTACTTC,CASSLGAGISYEQYF
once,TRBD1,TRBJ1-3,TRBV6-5,TGTGCCAGCCCCCTTGGGGACAGAGGAAACACCATATATTTT,CASPLGDRGNTIYF
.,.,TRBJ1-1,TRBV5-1,TGCGCCAGCAGCTTGGAAGCAAACACTGAAGCTTTCTTT,CASSLEANTEAFF
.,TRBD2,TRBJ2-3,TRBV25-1,TGTGCCAGCAGTGAATTCGGCGGGGGGGCAATAGATACGCAGTATTTT,CASSEFGGGAIDTQYF
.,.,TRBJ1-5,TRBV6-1,TGTGCCAGCATGGGAAAGTATAGCAATCAGCCCCAGCATTTT,CASMGKYSNQPQHF
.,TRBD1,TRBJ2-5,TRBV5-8,TGTGCCAGCAGCTTTGCCCGACAGGGGCAAGAGACCCAGTACTTC,CASSFARQGQETQYF
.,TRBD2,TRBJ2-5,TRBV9,TGTGCCAGCAGCGTAACTAGCGGGGGGGCTCGAGAGACCCAGTACTTC,CASSVTSGGARETQYF
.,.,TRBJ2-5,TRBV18,TGTGCCAGCTCACCAGTGGGTACAGGGGAGACCCAGTACTTC,CASSPVGTGETQYF
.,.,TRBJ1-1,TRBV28,TGTGCCAGCAGTTTACTACAGACTAACACTGAAGCTTTCTTT,CASSLLQTNTEAFF
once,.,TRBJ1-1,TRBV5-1,TGCGCCAGCAGCTTGGTTACAAGCACTGAAGCTTTCTTT,CASSLVTSTEAFF
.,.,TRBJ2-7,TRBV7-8,TGTGCCAGCAGCTTAGGTCTCACCGGGGGGCTACTTTCTAATAGAGACGAGCAGTACTTC,CASSLGLTGGLLSNRDEQYF